A single sample gave rise to the 5 T cell receptor beta chains below, sequenced in a study of PD-1 blockade in classical Hodgkin lymphoma. Described time point: cycle 4 day 1 (C4D1), after more than 5 weeks of nivolumab. Patients all relapsed after autologous stem cell transplantation, and there was variation in brentuximab vedotin exposure. Some clones are missing from TCRdb's copy, which holds only in-frame ones; the method was immunoSEQ multiplex PCR. The data hold tens of thousands of clones, with 88% observed a single time. This material consisted of peripheral blood mononuclear cells (PBMCs), taken before the fourth cycle of nivolumab. Receptors were obtained from a human donor with classical Hodgkin lymphoma.

The chain is built from TRBV2 and TRBJ2-3, with a possible D match to TRBD1 (6 bases). With 5 bases removed from V and 7 bases from J, the gap between germline ends came to 16 bases. The length of the CDR3 is 14 residues. Germline V CDR1 and CDR2: SNHLY, FYNNEI. The CDR3 spells CASSSWDKLNTQYF. The CDR3 DNA sequence: TGTGCCAGCAGTTCGTGGGACAAACTAAATACGCAGTATTTT.

The rearrangement links TRBV6-1 to TRBJ2-1; D assignment may be TRBD1 or TRBD2 (5 bases each). The CDR3 spans 16 residues. The V end was cut by 4 bases, the J end by 0 bases, with 13 bases between. The germline gives CDR1 MNHNS, CDR2 SASEGT. CDR3 bases: TGTGCCAGCAGTGGCTCGGGACCGAGCTCCTACAATGAGCAGTTCTTC. It is translated as CASSGSGPSSYNEQFF.

This clone came up a few times. The V and J genes are TRBV5-6 and TRBJ2-3; D might be TRBD1 (7 bases). Germline V gene data show CDR1 as SGHDT and CDR2 as YYEEEE. The CDR3 extends over 16 amino acids. The V end lost 4 bases, the J end lost 6 bases, and 21 bases lay between the germline ends. In DNA, the CDR3 is TGTGCCAGCAGCCCGCTGGGGTACCCAGGGGGGGATACGCAGTATTTT. Residues: CASSPLGYPGGDTQYF.

CDR3: CASSSGAPGEKLFF. The DNA for the CDR3 is TGCGCCAGCAGCTCCGGGGCGCCGGGGGAAAAACTGTTTTTT. The chain recombines TRBV5-1 with TRBJ1-4, with D possibly matching TRBD1 (5 bases). The germline V gene has CDR1 SGHRS and CDR2 YFSETQ. Trimming cost V 3 bases and J 8 bases, with 14 bases left between them. The CDR3 is made up of 14 amino acids.

The rearrangement uses TRBV12-2 and TRBJ1-6. TRBV12-2 is a listed pseudogene. The CDR3 is 15 amino acids. The CDR3 DNA sequence: TGTGCAAGTCGCTCCACCCCAGGGAGGGGATCACCCCTCCACTTT. This sequence encodes CASRSTPGRGSPLHF.